The T cell receptor beta chain described here comes from a study of CD8 T cells in Susac syndrome. Random-hexamer reverse transcription was applied to about 0.5 to 1 ug RNA. The TCR beta CDR3 was amplified by immunoSEQ multiplex PCR across 54 Vbeta, 13 Jbeta. In TCRdb, the immunoSEQ multiplex PCR reads were re-called with MiXCR into one record per CDR3 protein. The sample has approximately 160,000 distinct CDR3 sequences, around 90% seen once. The CDR3 contains 13 residues. The germline V gene encodes CDR1 LNHDA and CDR2 SQIVND (reference sequence). V was shortened by 5 bases and J by 4 bases, with 11 bases between the two germline ends. The authors carried out high-throughput sequencing of TCR beta. They applied it to CD8+ and CD4+ T cells obtained from blood. The study used healthy donors as controls matched for age and sex. In contrast to the negatively isolated CD8+ and CD4+ T cells, TEMRA cells were FACS-enriched.

This sequence joins TRBV19 and TRBJ2-5; D ambiguous. The material sequenced was CD4+ T cells from PBMCs. This receptor was obtained from a human donor in good health. The DNA for the CDR3 is TGTGCCAGTAGTCGCAGCCTAGGAGAGACCCAGTACTTC. It yields the protein CASSRSLGETQYF.